This TCR beta chain emerged from a study of blood T cell repertoires in COVID-19. Study information: Acute and convalescent COVID-19 specimens originated in the United States, Italy and Spain. From T cells, B-cell-depleted T cells, or PBMCs came the material, which was cDNA or gDNA.

Using immunoSEQ multiplex PCR, the repertoire was profiled, and TCRdb retains in-frame clones only, with some absent. The table has about 480,000 clones, nearly 90% seen once. All enrollees were roughly 18 to 95 years old and from 25 or so US areas. The germline V and J ends were trimmed by 7 bases and 7 bases, with 20 bases remaining between them. CDR3 length equals 15 residues. Germline-derived CDR1 and CDR2 are MNHNY and SVGAGI (reference sequence). Sequenced sample: PBMCs or T cells enriched from blood (not recorded which). This receptor was obtained from a woman between 18 and 29 years old with acute COVID-19. The rearrangement links TRBV6-6 to TRBJ1-5, with a weak D call TRBD1 (5 bases). The CDR3 loop is CASNKRGGVRQPQHF. The CDR3 DNA sequence: TGTGCCAGCAACAAAAGGGGCGGGGTTCGACAGCCCCAGCATTTT.